These 14 T cell receptor beta chains were sequenced from one sample in a study of CD8+ T cells in alopecia areata. It was cDNA, reverse transcribed from extracted RNA, that served as the sequencing template. This table comes from immunoSEQ multiplex PCR, and its TCRdb copy is limited to in-frame clones, with some not included. The repertoire includes 15,000 to 20,000 clones, just under 60% of them detected once, and under 8.5% sits in the top ten. The treatment is: oral pan-JAK inhibitor, 5-10 mg twice daily. It was from alopecia areata patients that lesional scalp punch biopsies and peripheral blood were collected. Sequencing used skin, obtained at week 4, from a patient treated with tofacitinib. The origin of the receptors is a human donor with alopecia areata.

The CDR3 reads CASSTRAEVSYNEQFF. The CDR3 DNA reads TGTGCCAGCAGTACTCGGGCGGAGGTTTCCTACAATGAGCAGTTCTTC. The rearrangement joins TRBV2 to TRBJ2-1; the D gene is possibly TRBD2 (5 bases). CDR1 SNHLY and CDR2 FYNNEI come from the germline V gene. V lost 5 bases, J lost 1 base, and 15 bases lay in between. This CDR3 has 16 residues.

The chain employs TRBV29-1 and TRBJ2-6, with a weak D call TRBD2 (5 bases). The CDR3 length is 15 residues. Germline V lookup: CDR1 SQVTM, CDR2 ANQGSEA. V was clipped by 0 bases and J by 2 bases, with 8 bases between them. CDR3 DNA: TGCAGCGTTGAAGATGGGGAGACTGGGGCCAACGTCCTGACTTTC. Its protein product is CSVEDGETGANVLTF. The full variable domain, with the rest looked up from reference TRBV29-1 and TRBJ2-6, is SAVISQKPSRDICQRGTSLTIQCQVDSQVTMMFWYRQQPGQSLTLIATANQGSEATYESGFVIDKFPISRPNLTFSTLTVSNMSPEDSSIYLCSVEDGETGANVLTFGAGSRLTVL.

This clone has just a few counts. CDR3 sequence reads: CASSEGAQLNEQFF. The CDR3 DNA reads as TGTGCCAGCAGTGAAGGGGCCCAGCTTAATGAGCAGTTCTTC. The V and J genes are TRBV2 and TRBJ2-1, with unresolved D. Germline CDR1 SNHLY, CDR2 FYNNEI. The CDR3 consists of 14 residues. The V and J ends lost 1 base and 7 bases respectively, with 11 bases between them.

Concerning this clone: Other DNA sequences from this sample encode an identical CDR3 as well. V usage is TRBV7-9 and J usage is TRBJ2-5; D is unclear. The ends were cut back, 1 base at V and 4 bases at J, with 1 base in the middle. In germline, CDR1 is SEHNR, CDR2 FQNEAQ (reference sequence). This CDR3 comprises 11 residues. This chain's CDR3 is CASSLVETQYF. Written as DNA, the CDR3 is TGTGCCAGCAGCTTAGTAGAGACCCAGTACTTC.

The rearrangement uses TRBV6-4 and TRBJ2-3, with D perhaps matching TRBD2 (7 bases). Trimming took off 2 bases at V and 2 bases at J, with 8 bases between the two ends. In germline, CDR1 is MRHNA, CDR2 SNTAGT. The length of the CDR3 is 14 residues. The chain's CDR3 is CASSDGGATDTQYF. For the CDR3, the DNA is TGTGCCAGCAGTGACGGGGGGGCCACAGATACGCAGTATTTT.

The chain combines TRBV6-6 with TRBJ1-1, with TRBD1 matching over 8 bases. Germline V gives CDR1 MNHNY, CDR2 SVGAGI (reference sequence). The CDR3 is 16 residues long. The V and J ends lost 2 bases and 6 bases, in that order; junction bases with no gene match: 11. As DNA, the CDR3 is TGTGCCAGCAGTTACCCTACGGACAGGGTCAACGCTGAAGCTTTCTTT. Protein: CASSYPTDRVNAEAFF.

This chain links TRBV29-1 with TRBJ2-3; 8 nucleotides align to TRBD1. There are 14 residues in the CDR3. Germline-derived CDR1 and CDR2 are SQVTM and ANQGSEA. The CDR3 protein is CSGGQADKTDTQYF. The CDR3 DNA reads as TGCAGTGGGGGACAGGCCGACAAGACAGATACGCAGTATTTT.

The chain employs TRBV14 and TRBJ2-3; the D is unclear. Looked up from germline, CDR1 is SGHDN and CDR2 is FVKESK. CDR3 length: 12 residues. Trimming pared 1 base from V and 5 bases from J, leaving 4 bases between. The CDR3 is CASSQVRDTQYF. Written as DNA, the CDR3 is TGTGCCAGCAGCCAAGTGAGAGATACGCAGTATTTT.

CDR3 sequence reads: CASSWTAEVDEAFF. The CDR3 region has the DNA TGCGCCAGCAGTTGGACAGCCGAGGTGGATGAAGCTTTCTTT. The gene calls are TRBV4-3 and TRBJ1-1, with D possibly being TRBD1 (6 bases). Germline lookup yields CDR1 LGHNA and CDR2 YSLEER. The V and J ends lost 6 bases and 7 bases respectively, with 18 bases between them. This CDR3 contains 14 residues.

The chain has TRBV2 and TRBJ2-1; tentatively, D is TRBD2 (5 bases). Germline V gene lookup returns CDR1 SNHLY and CDR2 FYNNEI. The CDR3 is 12 amino acids. Trimming cost V 6 bases and J 6 bases, with 9 bases left between them. The CDR3 DNA sequence: TGTGCCAGCAGAAAAGAGGGCAATGAGCAGTTCTTC. It encodes CASRKEGNEQFF.

The V gene is TRBV7-3, the J gene TRBJ2-3; the match to TRBD2 covers 10 bases. The V gene's germline CDR1 is SGHTA and CDR2 FQGTGA. The CDR3 is made up of 14 amino acids. Trimming removed 6 bases from V and 10 bases from J; junction bases left unmatched: 10. The CDR3 bases are TGTGCCAGCAGTACTGGGCTTAGCGGGGGGTCGCAGTATTTT. This sequence encodes CASSTGLSGGSQYF.

The chain combines TRBV5-8 with TRBJ2-7; D might be TRBD2 (6 bases). V shed 1 base and J shed 5 bases, with 16 bases lying between them. The CDR3 spans 15 residues. The germline V gene has CDR1 SGHTS and CDR2 YDEGEE. CDR3 bases: TGTGCCAGCAGCTTGAAAAACGGTTGGGGGGACGAGCAGTACTTC. Its translation: CASSLKNGWGDEQYF. The full variable domain, rest sourced from reference TRBV5-8 and TRBJ2-7, is EAGVTQSPTHLIKTRGQQATLRCSPISGHTSVYWYQQALGLGLQFLLWYDEGEERNRGNFPPRFSGRQFPNYSSELNVNALELEDSALYLCASSLKNGWGDEQYFGPGTRLTVT.

V gene TRBV5-1 combines with J gene TRBJ2-5; the D gene is possibly TRBD1 (5 bases). Germline V gives CDR1 SGHRS, CDR2 YFSETQ. The CDR3 totals 13 residues. Between the trimmed V and J ends, which lost 4 bases and 4 bases, there was a span of 11 bases. The CDR3 sequence: CASSRLQGETQYF. The CDR3 coding sequence is TGCGCCAGCAGCCGCCTTCAGGGAGAGACCCAGTACTTC.

This clone was observed a handful of times. The rearrangement joins TRBV7-6 to TRBJ2-3; 7 nucleotides match TRBD1. V shed 5 bases, J shed 2 bases, and the junction held 7 bases outside the gene matches. The CDR3 extends over 15 amino acids. The germline V gene has CDR1 SGHVS and CDR2 FNYEAQ. CDR3 sequence reads: CASSIGTAPTDTQYF. The CDR3 DNA reads as TGTGCCAGCAGCATCGGGACAGCACCCACAGATACGCAGTATTTT. The full variable domain, completed using reference TRBV7-6 and TRBJ2-3, is GAGVSQSPRYKVTKRGQDVALRCDPISGHVSLYWYRQALGQGPEFLTYFNYEAQQDKSGLPNDRFSAERPEGSISTLTIQRTEQRDSAMYRCASSIGTAPTDTQYFGPGTRLTVL.